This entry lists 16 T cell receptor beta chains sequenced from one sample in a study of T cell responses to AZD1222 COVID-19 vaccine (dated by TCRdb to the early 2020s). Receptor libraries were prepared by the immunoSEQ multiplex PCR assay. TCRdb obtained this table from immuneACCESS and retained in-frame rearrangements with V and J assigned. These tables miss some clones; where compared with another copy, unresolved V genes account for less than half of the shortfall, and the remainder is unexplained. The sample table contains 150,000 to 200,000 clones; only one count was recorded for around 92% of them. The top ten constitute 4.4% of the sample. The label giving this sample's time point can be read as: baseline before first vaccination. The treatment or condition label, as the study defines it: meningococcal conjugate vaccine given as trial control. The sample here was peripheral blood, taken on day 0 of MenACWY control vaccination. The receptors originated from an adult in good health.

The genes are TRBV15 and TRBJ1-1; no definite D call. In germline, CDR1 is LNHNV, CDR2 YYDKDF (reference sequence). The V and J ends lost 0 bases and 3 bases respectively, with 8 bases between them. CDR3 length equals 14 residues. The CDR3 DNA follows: TGTGCCACCAGCAGAGATTTAGCCGACACTGAAGCTTTCTTT. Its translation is CATSRDLADTEAFF.

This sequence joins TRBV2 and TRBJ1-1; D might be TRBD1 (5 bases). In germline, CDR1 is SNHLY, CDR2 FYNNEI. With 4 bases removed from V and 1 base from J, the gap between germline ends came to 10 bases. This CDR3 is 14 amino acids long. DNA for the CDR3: TGTGCCAGCAGTGCTCTAGACAGGAACACTGAAGCTTTCTTT. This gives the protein CASSALDRNTEAFF.

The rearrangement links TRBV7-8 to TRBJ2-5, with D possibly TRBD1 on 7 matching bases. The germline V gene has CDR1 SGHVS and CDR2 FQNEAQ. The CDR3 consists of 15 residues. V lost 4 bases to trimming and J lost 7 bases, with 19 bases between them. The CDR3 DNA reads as TGTGCCAGCAGCTCCCGGGACAGCGGGTTTGGGACCCAGTACTTC. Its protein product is CASSSRDSGFGTQYF.

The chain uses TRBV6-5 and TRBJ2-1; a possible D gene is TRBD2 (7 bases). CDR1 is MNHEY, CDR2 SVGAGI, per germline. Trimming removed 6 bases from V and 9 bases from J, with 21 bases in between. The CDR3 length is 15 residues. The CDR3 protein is CASRSGGRPSGEQFF. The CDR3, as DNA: TGTGCCAGCAGATCCGGGGGGCGACCCTCCGGTGAGCAGTTCTTC.

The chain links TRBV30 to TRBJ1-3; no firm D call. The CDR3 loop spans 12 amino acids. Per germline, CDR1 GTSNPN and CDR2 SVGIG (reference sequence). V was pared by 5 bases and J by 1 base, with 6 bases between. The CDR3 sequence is CAWRESGNTIYF. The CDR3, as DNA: TGTGCCTGGCGAGAATCTGGAAACACCATATATTTT.

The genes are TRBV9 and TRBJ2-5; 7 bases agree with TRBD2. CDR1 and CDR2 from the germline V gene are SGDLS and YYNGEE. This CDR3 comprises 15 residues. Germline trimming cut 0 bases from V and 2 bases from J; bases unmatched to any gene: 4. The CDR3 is CASSVVASGQETQYF. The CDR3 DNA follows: TGTGCCAGCAGCGTAGTTGCTAGCGGACAAGAGACCCAGTACTTC.

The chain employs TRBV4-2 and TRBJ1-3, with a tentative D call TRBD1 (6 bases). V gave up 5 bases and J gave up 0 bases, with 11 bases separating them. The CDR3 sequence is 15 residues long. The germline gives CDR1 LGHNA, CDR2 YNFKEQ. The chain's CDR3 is CASSEQGRSGNTIYF. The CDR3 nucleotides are TGTGCCAGCAGCGAACAGGGCCGCTCTGGAAACACCATATATTTT.

Here the CDR3 DNA reads TGTGCCAGCAGCCCAGCGGGAGACTACGAGCAGTACTTC. Protein product: CASSPAGDYEQYF. This chain links TRBV27 with TRBJ2-7; 8 positions agree with TRBD2. The CDR3 is 13 amino acids. The J segment lost 3 bases and the V segment lost 6 bases, leaving 4 bases of the junction unmatched. Per the germline V gene, CDR1 is MNHEY and CDR2 is SMNVEV (reference sequence).

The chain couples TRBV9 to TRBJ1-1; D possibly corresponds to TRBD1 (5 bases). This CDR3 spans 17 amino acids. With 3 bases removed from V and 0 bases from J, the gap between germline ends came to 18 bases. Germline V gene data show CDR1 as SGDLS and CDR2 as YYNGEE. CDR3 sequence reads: CASSAGLISGVNTEAFF. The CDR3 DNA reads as TGTGCCAGCAGCGCGGGACTGATAAGCGGGGTGAACACTGAAGCTTTCTTT.

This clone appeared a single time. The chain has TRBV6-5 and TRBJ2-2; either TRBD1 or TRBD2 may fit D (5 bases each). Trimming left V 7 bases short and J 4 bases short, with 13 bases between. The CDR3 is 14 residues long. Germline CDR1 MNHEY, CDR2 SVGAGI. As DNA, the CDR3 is TGTGCCAGCAACCCGGGACCAACCACCGGGGAGCTGTTTTTT. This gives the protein CASNPGPTTGELFF.

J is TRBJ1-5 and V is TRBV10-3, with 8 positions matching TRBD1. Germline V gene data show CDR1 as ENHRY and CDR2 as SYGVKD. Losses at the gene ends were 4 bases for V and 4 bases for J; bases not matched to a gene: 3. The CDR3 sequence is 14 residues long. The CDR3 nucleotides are TGTGCCATCAGTGGAAACAGGGGGAATCAGCCCCAGCATTTT. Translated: CAISGNRGNQPQHF.

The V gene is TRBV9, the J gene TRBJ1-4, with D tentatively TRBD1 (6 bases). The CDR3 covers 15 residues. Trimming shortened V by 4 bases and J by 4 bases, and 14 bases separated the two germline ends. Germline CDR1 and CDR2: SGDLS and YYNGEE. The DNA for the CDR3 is TGTGCCAGCAGCCCAGGGGCCTCTTTTAATGAAAAACTGTTTTTT. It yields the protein CASSPGASFNEKLFF. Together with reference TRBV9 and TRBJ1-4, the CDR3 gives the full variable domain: DSGVTQTPKHLITATGQRVTLRCSPRSGDLSVYWYQQSLDQGLQFLIQYYNGEERAKGNILERFSAQQFPDLHSELNLSSLELGDSALYFCASSPGASFNEKLFFGSGTQLSVL.

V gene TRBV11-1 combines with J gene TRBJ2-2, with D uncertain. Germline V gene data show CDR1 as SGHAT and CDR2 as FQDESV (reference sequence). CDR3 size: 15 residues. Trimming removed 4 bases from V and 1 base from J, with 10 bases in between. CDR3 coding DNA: TGTGCCAGCAGCTCGAGGACCAGGAACACCGGGGAGCTGTTTTTT. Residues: CASSSRTRNTGELFF. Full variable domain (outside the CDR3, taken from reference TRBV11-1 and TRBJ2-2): EAEVAQSPRYKITEKSQAVAFWCDPISGHATLYWYRQILGQGPELLVQFQDESVVDDSQLPKDRFSAERLKGVDSTLKIQPAELGDSAMYLCASSSRTRNTGELFFGEGSRLTVL.

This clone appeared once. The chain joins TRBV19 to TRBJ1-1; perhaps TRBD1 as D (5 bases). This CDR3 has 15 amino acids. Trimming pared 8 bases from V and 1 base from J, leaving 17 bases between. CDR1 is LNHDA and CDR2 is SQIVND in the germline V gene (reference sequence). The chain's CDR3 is CASDDGARGNTEAFF. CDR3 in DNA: TGTGCCAGTGATGACGGGGCGCGGGGGAACACTGAAGCTTTCTTT.

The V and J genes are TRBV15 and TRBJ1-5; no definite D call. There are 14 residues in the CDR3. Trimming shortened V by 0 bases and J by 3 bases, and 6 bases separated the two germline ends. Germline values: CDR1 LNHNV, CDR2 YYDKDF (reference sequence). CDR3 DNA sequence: TGTGCCACCAGCAGAGATCGCACCAATCAGCCCCAGCATTTT. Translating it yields CATSRDRTNQPQHF.

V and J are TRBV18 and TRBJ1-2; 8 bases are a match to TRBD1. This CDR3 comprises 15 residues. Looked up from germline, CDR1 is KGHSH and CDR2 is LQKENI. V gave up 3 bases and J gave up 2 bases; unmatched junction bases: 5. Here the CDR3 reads CASSPSDRANYGYTF. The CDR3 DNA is TGTGCCAGCTCACCGTCGGACAGGGCGAACTATGGCTACACCTTC.